Presented here are 14 T cell receptor beta chains from one specimen sequenced in a study of blood T cell repertoires in COVID-19. This table comes from immunoSEQ multiplex PCR, and its TCRdb copy is limited to in-frame clones, with some not included. The sample holds 210,000 or so clones, approximately 80% seen once. The specimen was PBMCs or T cells enriched from blood (not recorded which). Receptors originate from a man between 25 and 39 years old with acute COVID-19.

This clone occurred once. The chain employs TRBV6-1 and TRBJ1-1; TRBD1 agrees at 8 bases. The germline CDR1 and CDR2 sequences are MNHNS and SASEGT. V shed 4 bases and J 3 bases; nucleotides not matched to a gene: 10. The CDR3 sequence is 16 residues long. The CDR3 DNA sequence: TGTGCCAGCAGTGCCGGGGCAGGGGGCCCCTACACTGAAGCTTTCTTT. It encodes CASSAGAGGPYTEAFF.

The rearrangement joins TRBV27 to TRBJ2-7; no reliable D call. CDR3 size: 13 residues. Between the trimmed V and J ends, which lost 6 bases and 1 base, there was a span of 10 bases. Germline loops: CDR1 MNHEY, CDR2 SMNVEV (reference sequence). For the CDR3, the DNA is TGTGCCAGCAGCCCGAGCACTTCCTACGAGCAGTACTTC. It translates to CASSPSTSYEQYF.

This sequence joins TRBV25-1 and TRBJ1-1; the D gene is possibly TRBD1 (6 bases). CDR3 length equals 13 residues. CDR1 and CDR2 (germline): MGHDK, SYGVNS. V was trimmed by 8 bases and J by 4 bases, leaving 14 bases between them. In DNA form, the CDR3 reads TGTGCCAGCTGGGATACAGGGAGCACTGAAGCTTTCTTT. As protein: CASWDTGSTEAFF. Filled out from reference TRBV25-1 and TRBJ1-1, the complete variable domain reads EADIYQTPRYLVIGTGKKITLECSQTMGHDKMYWYQQDPGMELHLIHYSYGVNSTEKGDLSSESTVSRIRTEHFPLTLESARPSHTSQYLCASWDTGSTEAFFGQGTRLTVV.

This rearrangement joins TRBV9 to TRBJ2-7, with 8 bases lining up with TRBD2. The CDR3 has 17 residues. J was trimmed by 5 bases and V by 0 bases; bases with no gene match: 13. Germline V gene lookup returns CDR1 SGDLS and CDR2 YYNGEE. The CDR3 DNA is TGTGCCAGCAGCGTAGGGGTCGGGGGGGCCCTAGTTGACGAGCAGTACTTC. Translating it yields CASSVGVGGALVDEQYF.

This chain joins TRBV9 and TRBJ2-7; tentative D call: TRBD2 (5 bases). Per the germline V gene, CDR1 is SGDLS and CDR2 is YYNGEE. The CDR3 has 13 amino acids. V dropped 0 bases and J dropped 4 bases, with 8 bases sitting between them. CDR3 bases: TGTGCCAGCAGCGTAGACGAGGGATACGAGCAGTACTTC. This sequence encodes CASSVDEGYEQYF.

The V gene is TRBV7-9, the J gene TRBJ1-5; TRBD1 might be the D (6 bases). The germline CDR1 and CDR2 sequences are SEHNR and FQNEAQ (reference sequence). The CDR3 consists of 14 residues. Trimming cost V 4 bases and J 9 bases, with 16 bases left between them. CDR3 bases: TGTGCCAGCAGCTCCGACAGGACCCAGGCGCCCCAGCATTTT. Its protein product is CASSSDRTQAPQHF.

The chain joins TRBV10-2 to TRBJ2-3; 9 nucleotides match TRBD2. From germline, CDR1 is WSHSY and CDR2 SAAADI. Losses at the gene ends were 5 bases for V and 4 bases for J; bases not matched to a gene: 4. The CDR3 spans 14 residues. The CDR3 DNA reads as TGCGCCAGCAGTTCGCGGGGGGGCCCAGATACGCAGTATTTT. This codes for CASSSRGGPDTQYF.

V and J are TRBV24-1 and TRBJ2-3; the match to TRBD1 covers 7 bases. CDR3 length: 15 residues. The V segment lost 6 bases and the J segment 6 bases; nucleotides outside the gene matches: 11. CDR1 KGHDR and CDR2 SFDVKD come from the germline V gene. The CDR3 DNA reads as TGTGCCACCAGTCTCACAGGGGCCTCCAAGGATACGCAGTATTTT. It translates to CATSLTGASKDTQYF.

The chain links TRBV5-1 to TRBJ2-3; 7 bases match TRBD2. The V and J ends lost 4 bases and 1 base, in that order; junction bases with no gene match: 9. The CDR3 spans 16 residues. Germline CDR1 and CDR2: SGHRS and YFSETQ. CDR3: CASSGRLAGGTDTQYF. DNA of the CDR3: TGCGCCAGCAGCGGGCGACTAGCCGGAGGCACAGATACGCAGTATTTT.

This clone occurred once. The chain employs TRBV4-1 and TRBJ1-1; D uncertain. The germline V gene has CDR1 MGHRA and CDR2 YSYEKL. This CDR3 has 15 residues. The V gene lost 0 bases and the J gene lost 4 bases, with 12 bases spanning the gap. This chain's CDR3 is CASSQDSGAGTEAFF. CDR3 DNA sequence: TGCGCCAGCAGCCAAGACTCCGGCGCGGGCACTGAAGCTTTCTTT.

The CDR3 spells CASSTEQDNYGYTF. Here the CDR3 DNA reads TGTGCCAGCTCAACCGAACAGGATAACTATGGCTACACCTTC. This chain joins TRBV18 and TRBJ1-2; the D gene is possibly TRBD1 (5 bases). Germline values: CDR1 KGHSH, CDR2 LQKENI. V dropped 5 bases and J dropped 1 base, with 11 bases sitting between them. This CDR3 contains 14 residues.

The V and J genes are TRBV29-1 and TRBJ2-5; D unclear. Trimming stripped 3 bases from V and 5 bases from J, with 10 bases between. CDR3 size: 12 residues. From germline, CDR1 is SQVTM and CDR2 ANQGSEA. CDR3 loop: CSVDGLQETQYF. The CDR3 DNA follows: TGCAGCGTTGATGGCCTTCAGGAGACCCAGTACTTC.

The V call is TRBV28, the J call TRBJ1-2; no definite D call. Germline V lookup: CDR1 MDHEN, CDR2 SYDVKM. The CDR3 spans 12 residues. With 3 bases removed from V and 7 bases from J, the gap between germline ends came to 9 bases. CDR3 bases: TGTGCCAGCAGTTTGACACAGTCTGGCTACACCTTC. Its translation is CASSLTQSGYTF.

The chain links TRBV7-9 to TRBJ1-5; perhaps TRBD1 as D (5 bases). The CDR3 contains 15 residues. Germline-derived CDR1 and CDR2 are SEHNR and FQNEAQ (reference sequence). V gave up 1 base and J gave up 4 bases, with 11 bases separating them. The CDR3 region has the DNA TGTGCCAGCAGCTTAGGCAGGGAAATTAATCAGCCCCAGCATTTT. This encodes CASSLGREINQPQHF.